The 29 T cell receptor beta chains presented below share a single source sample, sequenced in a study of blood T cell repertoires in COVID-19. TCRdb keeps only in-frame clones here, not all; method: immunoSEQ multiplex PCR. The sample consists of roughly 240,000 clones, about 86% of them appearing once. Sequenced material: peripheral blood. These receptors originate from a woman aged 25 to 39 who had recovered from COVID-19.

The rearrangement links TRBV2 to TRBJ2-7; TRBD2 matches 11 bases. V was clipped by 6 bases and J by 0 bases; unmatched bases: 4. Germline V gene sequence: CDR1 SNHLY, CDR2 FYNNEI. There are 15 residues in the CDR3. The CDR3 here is CASRPSGGRSYEQYF. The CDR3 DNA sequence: TGTGCCAGCAGACCTAGCGGGGGGCGCTCCTACGAGCAGTACTTC.

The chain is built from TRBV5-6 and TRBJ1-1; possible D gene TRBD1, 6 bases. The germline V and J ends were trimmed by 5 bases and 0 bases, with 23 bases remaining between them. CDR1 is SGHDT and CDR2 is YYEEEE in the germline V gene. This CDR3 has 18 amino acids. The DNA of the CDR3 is TGTGCCAGCAGGGAGCACCGGGACACCTTAGGGCTGAACACTGAAGCTTTCTTT. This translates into CASREHRDTLGLNTEAFF. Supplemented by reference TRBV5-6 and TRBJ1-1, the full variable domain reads DAGVTQSPTHLIKTRGQQVTLRCSPKSGHDTVSWYQQALGQGPQFIFQYYEEEERQRGNFPDRFSGHQFPNYSSELNVNALLLGDSALYLCASREHRDTLGLNTEAFFGQGTRLTVV.

CDR3 sequence reads: CASRTTGSGYGYTF. The CDR3 DNA reads TGTGCCAGCAGAACCACCGGTTCGGGCTATGGCTACACCTTC. The chain combines TRBV6-6 with TRBJ1-2; D remains unclear. This CDR3 region has 14 residues. Looked up from germline, CDR1 is MNHNY and CDR2 is SVGAGI (reference sequence). V was shortened by 6 bases and J by 4 bases, with 15 bases between the two germline ends.

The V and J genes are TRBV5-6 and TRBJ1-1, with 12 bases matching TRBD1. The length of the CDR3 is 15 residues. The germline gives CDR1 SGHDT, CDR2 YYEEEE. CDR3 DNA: TGTAGCCCTCCTACCCGGGACAGGGGGCGGGATGAAGCTTTCTTT. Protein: CSPPTRDRGRDEAFF.

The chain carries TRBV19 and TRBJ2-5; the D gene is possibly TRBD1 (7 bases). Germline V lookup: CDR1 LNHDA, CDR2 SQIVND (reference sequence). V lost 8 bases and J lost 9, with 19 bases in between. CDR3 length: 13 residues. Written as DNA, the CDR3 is TGTGCCAGTGGTGGAGGGACAGCTTTATCCCAGTACTTC. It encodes CASGGGTALSQYF.

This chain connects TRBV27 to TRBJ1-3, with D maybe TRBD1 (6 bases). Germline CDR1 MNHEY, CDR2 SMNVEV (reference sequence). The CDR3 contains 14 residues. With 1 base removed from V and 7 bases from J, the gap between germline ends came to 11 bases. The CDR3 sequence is CASSLYAGANTIYF. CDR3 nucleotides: TGTGCCAGCAGTTTATACGCAGGGGCCAACACCATATATTTT.

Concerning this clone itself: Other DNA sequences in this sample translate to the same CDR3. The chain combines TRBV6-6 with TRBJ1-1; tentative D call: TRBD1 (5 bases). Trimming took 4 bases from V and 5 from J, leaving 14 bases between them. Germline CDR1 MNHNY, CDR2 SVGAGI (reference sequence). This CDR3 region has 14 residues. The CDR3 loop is CASSLGQGGTEAFF. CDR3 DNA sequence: TGTGCCAGCAGTTTGGGGCAGGGTGGGACTGAAGCTTTCTTT.

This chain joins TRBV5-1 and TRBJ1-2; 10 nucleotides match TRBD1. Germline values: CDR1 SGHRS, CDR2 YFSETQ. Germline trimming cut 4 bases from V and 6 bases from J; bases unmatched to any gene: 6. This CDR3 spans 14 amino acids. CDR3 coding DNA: TGCGCCAGCAGCCAAGGACAGGGGGTTGATGGCTACACCTTC. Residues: CASSQGQGVDGYTF.

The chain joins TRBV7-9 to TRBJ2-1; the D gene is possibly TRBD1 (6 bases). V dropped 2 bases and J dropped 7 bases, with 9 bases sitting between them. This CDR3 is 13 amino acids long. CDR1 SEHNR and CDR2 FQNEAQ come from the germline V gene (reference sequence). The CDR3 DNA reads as TGTGCCAGCAGCTTATGGGGGCTAAATGAGCAGTTCTTC. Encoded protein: CASSLWGLNEQFF.

The CDR3 coding sequence is TGCGCCAGCAGCCAAGACGCGGGGGGCACAGATACGCAGTATTTT. Translating it yields CASSQDAGGTDTQYF. The chain combines TRBV4-1 with TRBJ2-3, with 7 bases that match TRBD2. The CDR3 is 15 residues long. Germline-derived CDR1 and CDR2 are MGHRA and YSYEKL. The trim removed 0 bases at V and 1 base at J, leaving 1 base unmatched.

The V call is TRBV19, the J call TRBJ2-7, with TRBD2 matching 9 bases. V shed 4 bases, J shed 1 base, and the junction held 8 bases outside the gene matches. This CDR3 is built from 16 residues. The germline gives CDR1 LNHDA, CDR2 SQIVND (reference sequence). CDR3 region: CASSTPLAGPSYEQYF. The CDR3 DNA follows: TGTGCCAGTAGTACCCCCCTAGCGGGGCCTTCCTACGAGCAGTACTTC.

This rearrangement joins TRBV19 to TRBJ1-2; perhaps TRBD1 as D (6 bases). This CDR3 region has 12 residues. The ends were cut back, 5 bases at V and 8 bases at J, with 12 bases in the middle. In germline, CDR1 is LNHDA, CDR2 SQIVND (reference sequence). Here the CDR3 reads CASSLNRDGYTF. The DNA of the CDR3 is TGTGCCAGTAGTTTAAACAGGGACGGCTACACCTTC.

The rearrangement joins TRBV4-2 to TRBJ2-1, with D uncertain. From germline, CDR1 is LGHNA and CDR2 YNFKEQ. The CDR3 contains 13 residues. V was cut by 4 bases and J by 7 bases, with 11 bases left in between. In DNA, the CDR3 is TGTGCCAGCAGCCTACGAAGAGGTAATGAGCAGTTCTTC. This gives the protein CASSLRRGNEQFF.

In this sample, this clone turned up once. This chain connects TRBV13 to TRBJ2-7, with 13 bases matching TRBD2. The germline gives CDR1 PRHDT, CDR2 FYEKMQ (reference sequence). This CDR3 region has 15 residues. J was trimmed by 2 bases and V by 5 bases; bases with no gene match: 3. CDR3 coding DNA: TGTGCCAGCAGCCAAGGGACTAGCGGGGCCTACGAGCAGTACTTC. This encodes CASSQGTSGAYEQYF.

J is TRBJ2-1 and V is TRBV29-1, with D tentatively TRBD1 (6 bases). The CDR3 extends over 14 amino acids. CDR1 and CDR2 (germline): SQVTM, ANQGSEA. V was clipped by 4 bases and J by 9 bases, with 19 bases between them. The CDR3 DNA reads TGCAGCGTTGGAGTTGCAAAACAGGGAGCTGAGCAGTTCTTC. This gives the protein CSVGVAKQGAEQFF.

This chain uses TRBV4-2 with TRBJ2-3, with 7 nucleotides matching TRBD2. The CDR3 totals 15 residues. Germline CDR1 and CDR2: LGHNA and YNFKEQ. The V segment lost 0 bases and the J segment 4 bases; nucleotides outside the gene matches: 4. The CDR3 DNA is TGTGCCAGCAGCCAAGATTCCCTAGCGGCAGATACGCAGTATTTT. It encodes CASSQDSLAADTQYF.

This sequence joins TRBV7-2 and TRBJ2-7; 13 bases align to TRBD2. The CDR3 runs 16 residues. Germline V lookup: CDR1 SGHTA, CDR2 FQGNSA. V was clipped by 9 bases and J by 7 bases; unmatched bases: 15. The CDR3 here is CARELAGGQSAREQYF. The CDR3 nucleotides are TGTGCCAGGGAACTAGCGGGGGGGCAGTCCGCTCGAGAGCAGTACTTC.

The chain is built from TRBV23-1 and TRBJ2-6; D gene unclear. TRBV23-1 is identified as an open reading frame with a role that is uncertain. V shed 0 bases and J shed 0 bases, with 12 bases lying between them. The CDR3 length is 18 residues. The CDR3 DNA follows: TGCGCCAGCAGTCAATCTGGAGCGCGCTGCTCTGGGGCCAACGTCCTGACTTTC. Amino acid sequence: CASSQSGARCSGANVLTF.

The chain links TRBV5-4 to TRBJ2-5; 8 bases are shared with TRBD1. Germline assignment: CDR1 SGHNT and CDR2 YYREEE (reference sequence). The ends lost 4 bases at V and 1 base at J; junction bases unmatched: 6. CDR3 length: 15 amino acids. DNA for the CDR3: TGTGCCAGCAGCAACGACAGGGGCAGCCAAGAGACCCAGTACTTC. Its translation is CASSNDRGSQETQYF. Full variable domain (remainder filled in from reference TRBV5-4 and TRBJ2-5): ETGVTQSPTHLIKTRGQQVTLRCSSQSGHNTVSWYQQALGQGPQFIFQYYREEENGRGNFPPRFSGLQFPNYSSELNVNALELDDSALYLCASSNDRGSQETQYFGPGTRLLVL.

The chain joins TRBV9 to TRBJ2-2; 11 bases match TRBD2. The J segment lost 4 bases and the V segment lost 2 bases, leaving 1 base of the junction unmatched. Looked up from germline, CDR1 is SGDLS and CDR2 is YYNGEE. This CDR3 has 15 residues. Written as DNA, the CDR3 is TGTGCCAGCAGCGTGACTAGCGGGGTCACCGGGGAGCTGTTTTTT. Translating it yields CASSVTSGVTGELFF.

CDR3 bases: TGTGCCAGCAGTCACGGGACATTGGGCGGGTCCATTCAGTACTTC. This gives the protein CASSHGTLGGSIQYF. The V and J genes are TRBV6-5 and TRBJ2-4; a possible D gene is TRBD1 (6 bases). Germline V gives CDR1 MNHEY, CDR2 SVGAGI. V shed 5 bases and J shed 9 bases, with 20 bases lying between them. The CDR3 loop spans 15 amino acids.

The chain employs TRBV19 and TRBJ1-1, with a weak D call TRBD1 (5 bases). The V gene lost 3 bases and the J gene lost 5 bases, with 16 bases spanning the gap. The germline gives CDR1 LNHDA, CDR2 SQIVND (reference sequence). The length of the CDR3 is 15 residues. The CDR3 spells CASSIQAGGTTEAFF. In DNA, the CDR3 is TGTGCCAGTAGTATTCAGGCAGGAGGGACGACTGAAGCTTTCTTT.

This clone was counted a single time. The CDR3 nucleotides read TGTGCCTGGAGTCGAACTGGACAGGGCGGCTATGGCTACACCTTC. It encodes CAWSRTGQGGYGYTF. The chain recombines TRBV30 with TRBJ1-2, with 8 positions matching TRBD1. The germline gives CDR1 GTSNPN, CDR2 SVGIG (reference sequence). The CDR3 loop spans 15 amino acids. With V trimmed by 2 bases and J by 4 bases, 9 bases remained unmatched.

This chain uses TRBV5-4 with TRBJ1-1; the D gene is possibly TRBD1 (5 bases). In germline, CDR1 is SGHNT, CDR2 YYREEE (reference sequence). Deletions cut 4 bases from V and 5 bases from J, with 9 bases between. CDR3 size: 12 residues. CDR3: CASSIGATEAFF. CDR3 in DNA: TGTGCCAGCAGCATAGGGGCTACTGAAGCTTTCTTT.

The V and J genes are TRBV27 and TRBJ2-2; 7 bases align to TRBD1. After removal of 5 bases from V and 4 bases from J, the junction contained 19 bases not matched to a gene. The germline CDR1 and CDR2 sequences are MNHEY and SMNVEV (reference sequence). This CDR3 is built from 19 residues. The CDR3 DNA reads TGTGCCAGCAGTCCACCCTCTCTAGACAGGGTCGGTTTCACCGGGGAGCTGTTTTTT. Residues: CASSPPSLDRVGFTGELFF.

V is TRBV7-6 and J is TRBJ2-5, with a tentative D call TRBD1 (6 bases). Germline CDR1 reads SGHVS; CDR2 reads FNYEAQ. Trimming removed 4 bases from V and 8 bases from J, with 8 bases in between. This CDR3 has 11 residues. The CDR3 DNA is TGTGCCAGCAGCTCAGGGGTTACCCAGTACTTC. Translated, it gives CASSSGVTQYF. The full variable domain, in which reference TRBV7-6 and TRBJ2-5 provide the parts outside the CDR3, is GAGVSQSPRYKVTKRGQDVALRCDPISGHVSLYWYRQALGQGPEFLTYFNYEAQQDKSGLPNDRFSAERPEGSISTLTIQRTEQRDSAMYRCASSSGVTQYFGPGTRLLVL.

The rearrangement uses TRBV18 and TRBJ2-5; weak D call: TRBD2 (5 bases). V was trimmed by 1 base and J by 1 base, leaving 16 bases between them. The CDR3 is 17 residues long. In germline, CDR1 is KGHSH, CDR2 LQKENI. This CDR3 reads CASSPLRTVEGQETQYF. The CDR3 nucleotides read TGTGCCAGCTCACCACTACGGACCGTAGAGGGCCAAGAGACCCAGTACTTC.

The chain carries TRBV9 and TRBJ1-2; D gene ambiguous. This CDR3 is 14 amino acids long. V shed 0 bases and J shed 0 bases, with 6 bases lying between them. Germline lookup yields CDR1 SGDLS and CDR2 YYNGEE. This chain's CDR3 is CASSVAPTNYGYTF. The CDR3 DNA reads TGTGCCAGCAGCGTAGCTCCTACTAACTATGGCTACACCTTC.

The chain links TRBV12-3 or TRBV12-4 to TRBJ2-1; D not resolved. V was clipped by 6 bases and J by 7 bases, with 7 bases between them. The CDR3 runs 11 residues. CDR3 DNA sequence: TGTGCCAGCAGAATCGGTAATGAGCAGTTCTTC. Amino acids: CASRIGNEQFF.